Listed below are T cell receptor beta chains from one sample, sequenced in a study of the immune and genomic landscape of osteosarcoma. Profiling relied on immunoSEQ multiplex PCR, and the TCRdb table lists in-frame clones only, not all of them. The top ten clones hold more than 15% of a sample with approximately 9,400 clones, approximately 64% of them seen once. Sequenced material: osteosarcoma tumor tissue from the lung. Source of these receptors: a human donor with osteosarcoma. The CDR3 runs from the conserved cysteine through the conserved F or W. The order of the fields is D gene, clone size, J gene, V gene, CDR3 protein, CDR3 DNA. D genes are given only for firm matches. The listing skips clone size in some rows; elsewhere it reads once, few, many or a size class.

d_gene: -; abundance: once; j_gene: TRBJ2-5; v_gene: TRBV6-1; CDR3aa: CASSGLTGARVQETQYF; CDR3nt: TGTGCCAGCAGTGGACTAACGGGGGCTAGGGTCCAAGAGACCCAGTACTTC
d_gene: -; abundance: -; j_gene: TRBJ1-1; v_gene: TRBV9; CDR3aa: CASSVGMGGPPGAFF; CDR3nt: TGTGCCAGCAGCGTAGGAATGGGAGGACCGCCCGGAGCTTTCTTT
d_gene: -; abundance: -; j_gene: TRBJ1-1; v_gene: TRBV2; CDR3aa: CASTVLGDTEAFF; CDR3nt: TGTGCCAGCACCGTGTTAGGGGACACTGAAGCTTTCTTT
d_gene: -; abundance: -; j_gene: TRBJ2-7; v_gene: TRBV19; CDR3aa: CASSMLAHYEQYF; CDR3nt: TGTGCCAGTAGTATGCTAGCCCACTACGAGCAGTACTTC
d_gene: -; abundance: -; j_gene: TRBJ1-2; v_gene: TRBV2; CDR3aa: CASWKLFYGYTF; CDR3nt: TGTGCCAGCTGGAAACTCTTCTATGGCTACACCTTC
d_gene: -; abundance: -; j_gene: TRBJ2-7; v_gene: TRBV27; CDR3aa: CASSSPTAYEQYF; CDR3nt: TGTGCCAGCAGTTCGCCGACAGCCTACGAGCAGTACTTC
d_gene: -; abundance: -; j_gene: TRBJ1-1; v_gene: TRBV10-2; CDR3aa: CARKTGDTEAFF; CDR3nt: TGCGCCAGGAAGACAGGCGACACTGAAGCTTTCTTT
d_gene: -; abundance: -; j_gene: TRBJ1-2; v_gene: TRBV6-6; CDR3aa: CASSYGRGADGYTF; CDR3nt: TGTGCCAGCAGTTACGGCAGGGGCGCGGATGGCTACACCTTC
d_gene: -; abundance: -; j_gene: TRBJ2-2; v_gene: TRBV9; CDR3aa: CASSVSSPGELFF; CDR3nt: TGTGCCAGCAGCGTATCGTCCCCCGGGGAGCTGTTTTTT
d_gene: -; abundance: -; j_gene: TRBJ2-2; v_gene: TRBV7-9; CDR3aa: CASSLDPGHRTGELFF; CDR3nt: TGTGCCAGCAGCTTAGACCCGGGACACCGAACCGGGGAGCTGTTTTTT
d_gene: TRBD1; abundance: -; j_gene: TRBJ2-7; v_gene: TRBV27; CDR3aa: CASSYRGIEQYF; CDR3nt: TGTGCCAGCAGTTACAGGGGGATTGAGCAGTACTTC
d_gene: TRBD1; abundance: -; j_gene: TRBJ2-1; v_gene: TRBV6-5; CDR3aa: CASSYSLGQTYNEQFF; CDR3nt: TGTGCCAGCAGTTACTCCCTGGGACAGACCTACAATGAGCAGTTCTTC
d_gene: -; abundance: -; j_gene: TRBJ2-5; v_gene: TRBV6-6; CDR3aa: CASSYSGGNQETQYF; CDR3nt: TGTGCCAGCAGTTACTCGGGGGGCAACCAAGAGACCCAGTACTTC
d_gene: TRBD2; abundance: medium-sized; j_gene: TRBJ2-7; v_gene: TRBV9; CDR3aa: CASSPSIAGVYEQYF; CDR3nt: TGTGCCAGCAGCCCAAGCATAGCGGGAGTCTACGAGCAGTACTTC
d_gene: -; abundance: -; j_gene: TRBJ2-3; v_gene: TRBV29-1; CDR3aa: CSVEQPTQGADTQYF; CDR3nt: TGCAGCGTTGAACAGCCCACACAGGGCGCAGATACGCAGTATTTT
d_gene: -; abundance: -; j_gene: TRBJ2-7; v_gene: TRBV21-1; CDR3aa: CASSSRVTRENRYEQYF; CDR3nt: TGTGCCAGCAGCAGTCGGGTAACGCGGGAGAACAGATACGAGCAGTACTTC
d_gene: -; abundance: -; j_gene: TRBJ1-4; v_gene: TRBV18; CDR3aa: CASSPDPGEKLFF; CDR3nt: TGTGCCAGCTCACCAGATCCTGGTGAAAAACTGTTTTTT
d_gene: -; abundance: -; j_gene: TRBJ1-2; v_gene: TRBV11-1; CDR3aa: CASSLGAIYGYTF; CDR3nt: TGTGCCAGCAGCTTAGGGGCCATATATGGCTACACCTTC
d_gene: TRBD1; abundance: -; j_gene: TRBJ1-2; v_gene: TRBV4-1; CDR3aa: CASSRNRGRGNYGYTF; CDR3nt: TGCGCCAGCAGCCGGAACAGGGGGCGCGGTAACTATGGCTACACCTTC
d_gene: -; abundance: -; j_gene: TRBJ2-5; v_gene: TRBV9; CDR3aa: CASSVDGLAETQYF; CDR3nt: TGTGCCAGCAGCGTAGATGGACTTGCGGAGACCCAGTACTTC
d_gene: TRBD1; abundance: -; j_gene: TRBJ2-7; v_gene: TRBV5-4; CDR3aa: CASSLSASGTGAYEQYF; CDR3nt: TGTGCCAGCAGCTTGTCCGCCTCCGGGACAGGGGCCTACGAGCAGTACTTC
d_gene: TRBD1; abundance: -; j_gene: TRBJ1-1; v_gene: TRBV18; CDR3aa: CASSPDRPGSTEAFF; CDR3nt: TGTGCCAGCTCACCGGACAGGCCGGGGAGCACTGAAGCTTTCTTT
d_gene: -; abundance: -; j_gene: TRBJ2-5; v_gene: TRBV9; CDR3aa: CASSLTQGPETQYF; CDR3nt: TGTGCCAGCAGCCTTACTCAGGGGCCTGAGACCCAGTACTTC
d_gene: TRBD1; abundance: -; j_gene: TRBJ1-5; v_gene: TRBV28; CDR3aa: CASSFSGQGINQPQHF; CDR3nt: TGTGCCAGCAGTTTTTCCGGACAGGGCATCAATCAGCCCCAGCATTTT
d_gene: -; abundance: -; j_gene: TRBJ1-2; v_gene: TRBV30; CDR3aa: CALRVGVHYGCTF; CDR3nt: -
d_gene: TRBD1; abundance: -; j_gene: TRBJ2-7; v_gene: TRBV7-8; CDR3aa: CASSPGQGGYEQYF; CDR3nt: TGTGCCAGCAGCCCAGGACAGGGGGGCTACGAGCAGTACTTC
d_gene: -; abundance: -; j_gene: TRBJ2-7; v_gene: TRBV18; CDR3aa: CASSRSAITVSGYEQYF; CDR3nt: TGTGCCAGCTCACGATCGGCCATAACAGTTTCCGGCTACGAGCAGTACTTC
d_gene: -; abundance: -; j_gene: TRBJ2-7; v_gene: TRBV27; CDR3aa: CASSLGRGRYEQYF; CDR3nt: TGTGCCAGCAGTTTGGGGAGGGGGCGCTACGAGCAGTACTTC
d_gene: -; abundance: -; j_gene: TRBJ2-5; v_gene: TRBV7-7; CDR3aa: CASSLGLLPRDQYF; CDR3nt: TGTGCTAGCAGCTTGGGCCTATTACCGAGGGACCAGTACTTC
d_gene: -; abundance: few; j_gene: TRBJ2-3; v_gene: TRBV5-8; CDR3aa: CASSLPRTDTQYF; CDR3nt: TGTGCCAGCAGCTTGCCTAGAACCGATACGCAGTATTTT
d_gene: -; abundance: -; j_gene: TRBJ2-6; v_gene: TRBV30; CDR3aa: CAWRSILTSGANVLTF; CDR3nt: TGTGCCTGGAGGAGTATTCTTACCTCTGGGGCCAACGTCCTGACTTTC
d_gene: -; abundance: -; j_gene: TRBJ2-6; v_gene: TRBV18; CDR3aa: CASSLQVAGANVLTF; CDR3nt: TGTGCCAGCTCGCTTCAGGTAGCTGGGGCCAACGTCCTGACTTTC
d_gene: -; abundance: -; j_gene: TRBJ2-1; v_gene: TRBV7-2; CDR3aa: CASSRDTRSVNEQFF; CDR3nt: TGTGCCAGCAGCCGAGATACTAGATCCGTCAATGAGCAGTTCTTC
d_gene: -; abundance: -; j_gene: TRBJ1-5; v_gene: TRBV7-8; CDR3aa: CASSLAGPTYSNQPQHF; CDR3nt: TGTGCCAGCAGCTTAGCGGGGCCCACTTATAGCAATCAGCCCCAGCATTTT
d_gene: TRBD1; abundance: -; j_gene: TRBJ2-1; v_gene: TRBV19; CDR3aa: CASSGWGQGDVNEQFF; CDR3nt: TGTGCCAGTAGTGGTTGGGGACAGGGGGATGTCAATGAGCAGTTCTTC
d_gene: TRBD2; abundance: once; j_gene: TRBJ2-1; v_gene: TRBV27; CDR3aa: CASGRPDLPGGSYNEQFF; CDR3nt: TGTGCCAGCGGCCGACCAGATCTGCCGGGGGGCTCCTACAATGAGCAGTTCTTC
d_gene: -; abundance: -; j_gene: TRBJ2-5; v_gene: TRBV20-1; CDR3aa: CSALASETQYF; CDR3nt: TGCAGTGCTTTAGCCTCCGAGACCCAGTACTTC
d_gene: TRBD2; abundance: -; j_gene: TRBJ2-3; v_gene: TRBV11-2; CDR3aa: CASSKNPGLATDTQYF; CDR3nt: TGTGCCAGCAGCAAGAACCCGGGACTAGCAACAGATACGCAGTATTTT
d_gene: -; abundance: -; j_gene: TRBJ2-7; v_gene: TRBV19; CDR3aa: CASSIRGLNHYEQYF; CDR3nt: TGTGCCAGTAGTATCCGCGGACTGAACCACTACGAGCAGTACTTC
d_gene: -; abundance: -; j_gene: TRBJ1-1; v_gene: TRBV7-9; CDR3aa: CASSHQENTEAFF; CDR3nt: TGTGCCAGCAGTCATCAGGAGAACACTGAAGCTTTCTTT
d_gene: -; abundance: medium-sized; j_gene: TRBJ2-5; v_gene: TRBV28; CDR3aa: CASSLGSHQETQYF; CDR3nt: TGTGCCAGCAGTCTAGGAAGCCATCAAGAGACCCAGTACTTC
d_gene: -; abundance: few; j_gene: TRBJ1-3; v_gene: TRBV7-9; CDR3aa: CASSMGDTLGDTIYF; CDR3nt: TGTGCCAGCAGTATGGGGGACACCCTCGGGGACACCATATATTTT
d_gene: -; abundance: few; j_gene: TRBJ1-2; v_gene: TRBV30; CDR3aa: CAWSVQGRLGYTF; CDR3nt: TGTGCCTGGAGTGTACAAGGGCGTTTGGGCTACACCTTC
d_gene: -; abundance: -; j_gene: TRBJ2-1; v_gene: TRBV4-2; CDR3aa: CASSQDMATPNEQFF; CDR3nt: TGTGCCAGCAGCCAAGACATGGCGACACCCAATGAGCAGTTCTTC
d_gene: -; abundance: few; j_gene: TRBJ1-4; v_gene: TRBV18; CDR3aa: CASSLQGEKLFF; CDR3nt: TGTGCCAGCTCACTACAGGGAGAAAAACTGTTTTTT
d_gene: -; abundance: -; j_gene: TRBJ2-1; v_gene: TRBV29-1; CDR3aa: CSVVGGRGANEQFF; CDR3nt: TGCAGCGTTGTAGGTGGGAGGGGGGCCAATGAGCAGTTCTTC
d_gene: TRBD1; abundance: -; j_gene: TRBJ2-5; v_gene: TRBV30; CDR3aa: CAWSVGGRETQYF; CDR3nt: TGTGCCTGGAGTGTAGGGGGCCGAGAGACCCAGTACTTC
d_gene: -; abundance: few; j_gene: TRBJ2-7; v_gene: TRBV18; CDR3aa: CASSAAGVQQYF; CDR3nt: TGTGCCAGCTCAGCGGCAGGGGTTCAGCAGTACTTC
d_gene: -; abundance: -; j_gene: TRBJ2-6; v_gene: TRBV6-4; CDR3aa: CASSEDSSGANVLTF; CDR3nt: TGTGCCAGCAGTGAAGACAGCTCTGGGGCCAACGTCCTGACTTTC
d_gene: -; abundance: once; j_gene: TRBJ2-7; v_gene: TRBV28; CDR3aa: CASYTQRRDSISDEQYF; CDR3nt: TGTGCCAGCTACACCCAGAGGAGGGACAGTATATCGGACGAGCAGTACTTC